This T cell receptor (beta chain) was captured in a study of blood T cell repertoires in COVID-19. Original methodology: By means of reference gene primer amplification, nucleated cell counts were estimated. The repertoire was sequenced with immunoSEQ multiplex PCR; TCRdb's copy has only in-frame clones and lacks some. Clone size and V and J calls were adopted from that table, with D and trimming inferred from the DNA. The table shows about 230,000 clones, with 86% occurring only once. Seattle patients were enrolled while actively infected and followed longitudinally. The germline V gene encodes CDR1 LNHNV and CDR2 YYDKDF (reference sequence). The CDR3 is 14 amino acids. V was shortened by 4 bases and J by 4 bases, with 14 bases between the two germline ends.

Sequenced input: peripheral blood. The gene calls are TRBV15 and TRBJ2-7; D is perhaps TRBD1 (5 bases). The TCR originated in a man aged 50 to 60 with COVID-19, enrolled during active disease. CDR3 loop: CATSIPRVPYEQYF. CDR3 bases: TGTGCCACCAGCATCCCCAGGGTGCCATACGAGCAGTACTTC.